The T cell receptor beta chain under discussion was sequenced for a study of identical twins. The CDR3 is 13 residues long. Looked up from germline, CDR1 is KGHDR and CDR2 is SFDVKD. The V end was cut by 9 bases, the J end by 1 base, with 8 bases between. Healthy Caucasian donors formed the entire cohort. TCRdb passed the 5' RACE reads through MiXCR, listing each CDR3 protein once. The sample lists fewer than 900,000 distinct CDR3 sequences, roughly 20% occurring once. This clonotype was observed a few times. These same records also appear under a second study, on T cells expressing NK-cell markers. That publication notes: Of the CD8+ T cell pool in more than 5 donors, about 1.0-7.0% was accounted for by dominant NKG2C+ clonotypes.

The genes are TRBV24-1 and TRBJ2-2; no firm D call. This sequence originates from a woman aged 18-30 years in good health. Sequencing input: PBMCs. The CDR3 reads CATQTVNTGELFF. The CDR3, as DNA: TGTGCCACCCAGACGGTGAACACCGGGGAGCTGTTTTTT.